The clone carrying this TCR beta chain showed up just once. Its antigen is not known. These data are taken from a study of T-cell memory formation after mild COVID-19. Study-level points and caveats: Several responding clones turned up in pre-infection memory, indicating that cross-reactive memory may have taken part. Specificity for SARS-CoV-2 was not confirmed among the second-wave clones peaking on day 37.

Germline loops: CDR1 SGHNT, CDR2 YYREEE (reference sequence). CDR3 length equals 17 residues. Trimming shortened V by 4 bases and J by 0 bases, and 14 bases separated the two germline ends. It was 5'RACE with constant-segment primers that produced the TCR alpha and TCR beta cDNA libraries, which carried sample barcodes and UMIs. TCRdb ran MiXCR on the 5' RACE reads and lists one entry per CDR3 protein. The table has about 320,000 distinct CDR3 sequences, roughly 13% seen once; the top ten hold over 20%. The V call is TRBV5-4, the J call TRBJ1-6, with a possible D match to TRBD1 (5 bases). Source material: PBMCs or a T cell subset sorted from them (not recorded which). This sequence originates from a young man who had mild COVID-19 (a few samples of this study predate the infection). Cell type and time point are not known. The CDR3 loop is CASSPGTDSSYNSPLHF. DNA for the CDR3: TGTGCCAGCAGCCCGGGGACTGACAGCTCCTATAATTCACCCCTCCACTTT.